The rows below give T cell receptor beta chains drawn from one sample of a study of PD-1 blockade in classical Hodgkin lymphoma. TCRdb's copy holds only in-frame clones and misses some; the assay was immunoSEQ multiplex PCR. The data contain 25,000 to 30,000 clones, over 75% of them singletons. The sequencing here drew on CD4+ T cells from blood, taken before the fourth cycle of nivolumab. These receptors came from a human donor with classical Hodgkin lymphoma. CDR3s include the opening cysteine and the closing phenylalanine or tryptophan. The order of the fields is clone size, D gene, V gene, J gene, CDR3 DNA, CDR3 protein. The D gene is left open where the match is weak. Some rows mark clone size as missing; the rest say once, few, many or name a class of expanded clone.

size: -; D: -; V: TRBV9; J: TRBJ2-1; DNA: TGTGCCAGCAGCTCCAACCCGGACGCAGAGATCTTTTCCTACAATGAGCAGTTCTTC; CDR3: CASSSNPDAEIFSYNEQFF
size: -; D: -; V: TRBV7-2; J: TRBJ1-1; DNA: TGTGCCAGCAGCTTTCGGGGTGGGGACACTGAAGCTTTCTTT; CDR3: CASSFRGGDTEAFF
size: -; D: TRBD1; V: TRBV29-1; J: TRBJ1-5; DNA: TGCAGCGTTGAGACAGGGAGCAATCAGCCCCAGCATTTT; CDR3: CSVETGSNQPQHF
size: few; D: -; V: TRBV4-2; J: TRBJ2-7; DNA: TGTGCCAGCAGCCAAGAGGCTAGCTCCTCCTACGAGCAGTACTTC; CDR3: CASSQEASSSYEQYF
size: -; D: TRBD2; V: TRBV18; J: TRBJ2-1; DNA: TGTGCCAGCTCACCCGGGGGGGTAGGCGAGCAGTTCTTC; CDR3: CASSPGGVGEQFF
size: -; D: -; V: TRBV4-3; J: TRBJ1-5; DNA: TGCGCCAGCAGCCAAGAAGGACATAGCAATCAGCCCCAGCATTTT; CDR3: CASSQEGHSNQPQHF
size: -; D: TRBD2; V: TRBV5-5; J: TRBJ2-1; DNA: TGTGCCAGCAGCTTCAATAGCGGGACCTACAATGAGCAGTTCTTC; CDR3: CASSFNSGTYNEQFF
size: -; D: TRBD2; V: TRBV7-7; J: TRBJ2-5; DNA: TGTGCTAGCAGCTTAGGGGCTAGCGGGGTTGAGACCCAGTACTTC; CDR3: CASSLGASGVETQYF
size: few; D: TRBD2; V: TRBV27; J: TRBJ2-7; DNA: TGTGCCAGCTCTCCGGGACTAGGGGCCTCCTACGAGCAGTACTTC; CDR3: CASSPGLGASYEQYF
size: once; D: TRBD2; V: TRBV18; J: TRBJ2-7; DNA: TGTGCCAGCTCACCATGGGGGGGCTACGAGCAGTACTTC; CDR3: CASSPWGGYEQYF
size: -; D: -; V: TRBV30; J: TRBJ2-1; DNA: TGTGCCTGGACGCTTACGAGTTCCCCATACAATGAGCAGTTCTTC; CDR3: CAWTLTSSPYNEQFF
size: -; D: -; V: TRBV7-9; J: TRBJ1-1; DNA: TGTGCCAGCAGCTTAAGTGGGCAGAACACTGAAGCTTTCTTT; CDR3: CASSLSGQNTEAFF
size: -; D: -; V: TRBV29-1; J: TRBJ1-1; DNA: TGCAGCGCCACGGGGTTAAGGGGGGTGAGTGAAGCTTTCTTT; CDR3: CSATGLRGVSEAFF
size: -; D: TRBD2; V: TRBV6-6; J: TRBJ2-5; DNA: TGTGCCAGCAGTTACCTGGGACTAGCGGAAGAGACCCAGTACTTC; CDR3: CASSYLGLAEETQYF
size: -; D: TRBD2; V: TRBV18; J: TRBJ2-3; DNA: TGTGCCAGCTCATGGGGACTAGCCGGAGATACGCAGTATTTT; CDR3: CASSWGLAGDTQYF
size: -; D: -; V: TRBV18; J: TRBJ1-6; DNA: TGTGCCAGCTCACCACCCGGACCATATAATTCACCCCTCCACTTT; CDR3: CASSPPGPYNSPLHF
size: -; D: -; V: TRBV11-2; J: TRBJ2-5; DNA: TGTGCCAGCAGCTTAGGTAGCGAGGGGACCCAGTACTTC; CDR3: CASSLGSEGTQYF
size: few; D: -; V: TRBV4-2; J: TRBJ1-1; DNA: TGTGCCAGCAGCGGGCGACAGATTCTAAACACTGAAGCTTTCTTT; CDR3: CASSGRQILNTEAFF